A single sample is the source of the 17 T cell receptor beta chains below, sequenced in a study of response to subunit inactivated influenza vaccine. TCRdb re-called the RT-PCR reads with MiXCR, one entry per CDR3 protein. Here the sample spans around 470,000 distinct CDR3 sequences, approximately 7.3% being singletons. The source was PBMCs from blood, collected less than 25 months after vaccination. The receptors were gathered from a man between 50 and 69 years old who received an inactivated influenza vaccine.

This clonotype has just a few counts. The chain carries TRBV7-3 and TRBJ1-1; no reliable D call. The CDR3 sequence is 15 residues long. Germline assignment: CDR1 SGHTA and CDR2 FQGTGA. Trimming took 5 bases from V and 2 from J, leaving 15 bases between them. In DNA, the CDR3 is TGTGCCAGCAGCCCCGGACTGCTGCAAAACACTGAAGCTTTCTTT. Its protein is CASSPGLLQNTEAFF.

There are a few counts of this clonotype. V usage is TRBV29-1 and J usage is TRBJ2-1; tentative D call: TRBD2 (5 bases). The CDR3 is made up of 14 amino acids. Per germline, CDR1 SQVTM and CDR2 ANQGSEA. Trimming stripped 3 bases from V and 5 bases from J, with 14 bases between. This chain's CDR3 is CSVELAGFNNEQFF. The CDR3, as DNA: TGCAGCGTTGAGCTTGCGGGCTTCAACAATGAGCAGTTCTTC.

The table lists this clonotype with many counts. This chain joins TRBV2 and TRBJ1-4; the D is unclear. V lost 4 bases and J 3 bases, leaving 12 bases between the germline ends. Germline V gives CDR1 SNHLY, CDR2 FYNNEI. The CDR3 has 15 residues. The CDR3 reads CASSAEGSPNEKLFF. The DNA for the CDR3 is TGTGCCAGCAGTGCAGAGGGTAGTCCTAATGAAAAACTGTTTTTT.

This clonotype was seen repeatedly, ten times or more. V and J are TRBV7-2 and TRBJ2-2, with 11 positions matching TRBD1. The V and J ends lost 5 bases and 7 bases, in that order; junction bases with no gene match: 6. From germline, CDR1 is SGHTA and CDR2 FQGNSA. The CDR3 consists of 15 residues. DNA for the CDR3: TGTGCCAGCAGCCTAGGGACAGGGGGACGCGGGGAGCTGTTTTTT. This gives the protein CASSLGTGGRGELFF.

The CDR3 region has the DNA TGTGCCAGCAGTCCCGGGACTCACAACTCCAGGGGCTACACCTTC. Protein: CASSPGTHNSRGYTF. V usage is TRBV6-1 and J usage is TRBJ1-2, with TRBD1 as a possible D gene (5 bases). V was pared by 5 bases and J by 8 bases, with 21 bases between. The CDR3 runs to 15 residues. CDR1 is MNHNS and CDR2 is SASEGT in the germline V gene.

In this sample, this clonotype turned up a few times. The chain has TRBV12-3 or TRBV12-4 and TRBJ2-7; TRBD1 matches 8 bases. J lost 4 bases, V lost 5 bases, and 10 bases had no gene match. The CDR3 spans 15 residues. The CDR3 region has the DNA TGTGCCAGCAGTCTAGGGACCCAGGGGGCTTACGAGCAGTACTTC. It yields the protein CASSLGTQGAYEQYF.

In DNA, the CDR3 is TGTGCCAGCAGTTTGAGAACCGGGGTTGGAAACATTCAGTACTTC. It codes for CASSLRTGVGNIQYF. The chain carries TRBV6-5 and TRBJ2-4, with D maybe TRBD2 (5 bases). Trimming pared 4 bases from V and 6 bases from J, leaving 16 bases between. CDR3 length equals 15 residues. Germline V gene lookup returns CDR1 MNHEY and CDR2 SVGAGI.

The chain recombines TRBV28 with TRBJ2-7; 10 nucleotides align to TRBD1. Germline CDR1 reads MDHEN; CDR2 reads SYDVKM. The CDR3 covers 15 residues. V gave up 5 bases and J gave up 5 bases; unmatched junction bases: 9. The CDR3 loop reads CASSDRDRGKNEQYF. The DNA of the CDR3 is TGTGCCAGCAGTGACCGGGACAGGGGAAAAAACGAGCAGTACTTC. Using reference TRBV28 and TRBJ2-7 for the parts outside the CDR3, the full variable domain is DVKVTQSSRYLVKRTGEKVFLECVQDMDHENMFWYRQDPGLGLRLIYFSYDVKMKEKGDIPEGYSVSREKKERFSLILESASTNQTSMYLCASSDRDRGKNEQYFGPGTRLTVT.

This clonotype occurred many times. The chain has TRBV20-1 and TRBJ2-7; 10 nucleotides agree with TRBD2. J lost 2 bases, V lost 0 bases, and 4 bases had no gene match. The CDR3 is 15 amino acids. Germline CDR1 DFQATT, CDR2 SNEGSKA (reference sequence). This CDR3 reads CSARDFTSGAYEQYF. CDR3 in DNA: TGCAGTGCTAGAGATTTTACTAGCGGGGCCTACGAGCAGTACTTC.

The sample holds many counts of this clonotype. V is TRBV5-6 and J is TRBJ1-1, with TRBD1 matching over 9 bases. In germline, CDR1 is SGHDT, CDR2 YYEEEE. V trimming: 4 bases; J trimming: 4 bases; junction bases outside the gene matches: 14. The CDR3 is made up of 17 amino acids. DNA for the CDR3: TGTGCCAGCAGCCTATTCGCAGGGACAGGGTGGACCACTGAAGCTTTCTTT. Protein: CASSLFAGTGWTTEAFF. The variable domain in full, completed from reference TRBV5-6 and TRBJ1-1, reads DAGVTQSPTHLIKTRGQQVTLRCSPKSGHDTVSWYQQALGQGPQFIFQYYEEEERQRGNFPDRFSGHQFPNYSSELNVNALLLGDSALYLCASSLFAGTGWTTEAFFGQGTRLTVV.

The CDR3 nucleotides are TGTGCCAGCAGCCAAGATCTAAGGGTTAGCGGGACTCAGTATAAGAAGTACAATGAGCAGTTCTTC. Protein sequence: CASSQDLRVSGTQYKKYNEQFF. This chain connects TRBV4-2 to TRBJ2-1, with 8 positions matching TRBD2. Germline CDR1 LGHNA, CDR2 YNFKEQ. J was trimmed by 4 bases and V by 0 bases; bases with no gene match: 23. CDR3 size: 22 residues.

The CDR3 region is CSVASDSYEQYF. The CDR3 DNA is TGCAGCGTTGCCAGCGACAGCTACGAGCAGTACTTC. The chain uses TRBV29-1 and TRBJ2-7; perhaps TRBD1 as D (5 bases). The CDR3 sequence is 12 residues long. Trimming left V 4 bases short and J 3 bases short, with 10 bases between. Germline CDR1 and CDR2: SQVTM and ANQGSEA.

The chain links TRBV6-2 or TRBV6-3 to TRBJ2-1, with D maybe TRBD2 (5 bases). CDR1 MNHEY and CDR2 SVGEGT come from the germline V gene. With 4 bases removed from V and 4 bases from J, the gap between germline ends came to 14 bases. The CDR3 consists of 15 residues. The CDR3: CASSSEQDWYNEQFF. CDR3 nucleotides: TGTGCCAGCAGTTCTGAGCAGGACTGGTACAATGAGCAGTTCTTC.

The rearrangement links TRBV6-1 to TRBJ2-7; TRBD1 might be the D (6 bases). Germline V gene sequence: CDR1 MNHNS, CDR2 SASEGT. Trimming shortened V by 6 bases and J by 1 base, and 13 bases separated the two germline ends. This CDR3 comprises 14 residues. Here the CDR3 DNA reads TGTGCCAGCAGAGAGACAGGAACTTCCTACGAGCAGTACTTC. Translated: CASRETGTSYEQYF.

This clonotype was detected only a few times. This chain joins TRBV11-2 and TRBJ2-3; D is undetermined. This CDR3 has 15 residues. V was cut by 5 bases and J by 4 bases, with 16 bases left in between. Germline V gene sequence: CDR1 SGHAT, CDR2 FQNNGV. Here the CDR3 DNA reads TGTGCCAGCAGCCCCGTAGTAGTCTCCGCAGATACGCAGTATTTT. This encodes CASSPVVVSADTQYF.

The chain couples TRBV12-3 or TRBV12-4 to TRBJ2-7, with a weak D call TRBD2 (5 bases). The CDR3 is 14 amino acids. Trimming pared 7 bases from V and 1 base from J, leaving 14 bases between. The CDR3 reads CASTIATLSYEQYF. The DNA for the CDR3 is TGTGCCAGCACCATAGCGACCCTTTCCTACGAGCAGTACTTC.

The chain couples TRBV2 to TRBJ2-7, with 10 positions matching TRBD2. The V segment lost 4 bases and the J segment 6 bases; nucleotides outside the gene matches: 6. CDR3 length: 14 residues. The germline CDR1 and CDR2 sequences are SNHLY and FYNNEI. This chain's CDR3 is CASSASGRVAEQYF. CDR3 bases: TGTGCCAGCAGTGCCAGCGGGAGGGTCGCCGAGCAGTACTTC.